This TCR beta chain emerged from a study of blood T cell repertoires in COVID-19. TCRdb's copy holds only in-frame clones and misses some; the assay was immunoSEQ multiplex PCR. The table lists 60,000 to 65,000 clones, about four fifths of them singletons. This TCR was recovered from a human donor in a cohort sampled during active COVID-19. The specimen was peripheral blood.

The CDR3 DNA reads as TGTGCCACCAGTGATTCGGGAGGGTGGGGAAGCACAGATACGCAGTATTTT. Its protein is CATSDSGGWGSTDTQYF. The chain couples TRBV24-1 to TRBJ2-3; 8 bases map to TRBD2. Trimming took 2 bases from V and 0 from J; bases not matched to a gene: 6. Germline V gene data show CDR1 as KGHDR and CDR2 as SFDVKD. The CDR3 is made up of 17 amino acids.